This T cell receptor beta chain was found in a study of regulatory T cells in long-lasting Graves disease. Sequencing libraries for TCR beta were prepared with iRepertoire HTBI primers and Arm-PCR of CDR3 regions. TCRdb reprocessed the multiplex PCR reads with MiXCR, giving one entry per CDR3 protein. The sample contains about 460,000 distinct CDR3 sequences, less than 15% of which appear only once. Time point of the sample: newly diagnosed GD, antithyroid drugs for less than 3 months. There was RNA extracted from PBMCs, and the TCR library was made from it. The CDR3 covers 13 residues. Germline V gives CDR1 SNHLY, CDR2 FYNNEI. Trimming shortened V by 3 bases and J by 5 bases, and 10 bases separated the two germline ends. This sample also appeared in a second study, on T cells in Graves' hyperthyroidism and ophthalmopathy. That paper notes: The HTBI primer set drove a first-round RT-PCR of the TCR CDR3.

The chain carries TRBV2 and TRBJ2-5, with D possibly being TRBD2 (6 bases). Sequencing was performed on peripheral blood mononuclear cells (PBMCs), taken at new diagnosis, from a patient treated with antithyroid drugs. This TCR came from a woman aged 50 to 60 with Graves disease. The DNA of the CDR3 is TGTGCCAGCAGTGATAAGGGGAGGGAGACCCAGTACTTC. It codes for CASSDKGRETQYF.